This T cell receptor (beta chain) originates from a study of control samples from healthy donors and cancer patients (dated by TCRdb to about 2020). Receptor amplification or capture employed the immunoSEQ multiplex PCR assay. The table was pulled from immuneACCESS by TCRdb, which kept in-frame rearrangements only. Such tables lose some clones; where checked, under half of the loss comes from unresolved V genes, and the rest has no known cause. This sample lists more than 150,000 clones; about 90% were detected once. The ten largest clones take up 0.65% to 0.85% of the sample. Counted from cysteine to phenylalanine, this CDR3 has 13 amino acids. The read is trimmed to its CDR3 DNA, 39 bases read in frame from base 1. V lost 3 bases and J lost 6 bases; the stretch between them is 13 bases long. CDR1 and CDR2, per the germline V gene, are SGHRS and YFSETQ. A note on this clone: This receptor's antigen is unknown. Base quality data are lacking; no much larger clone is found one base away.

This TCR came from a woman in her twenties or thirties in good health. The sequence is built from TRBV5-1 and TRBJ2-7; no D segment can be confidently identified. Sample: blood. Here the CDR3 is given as CASSSPWSPEQYF. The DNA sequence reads TGCGCCAGCAGCTCCCCTTGGAGCCCCGAGCAGTACTTC.